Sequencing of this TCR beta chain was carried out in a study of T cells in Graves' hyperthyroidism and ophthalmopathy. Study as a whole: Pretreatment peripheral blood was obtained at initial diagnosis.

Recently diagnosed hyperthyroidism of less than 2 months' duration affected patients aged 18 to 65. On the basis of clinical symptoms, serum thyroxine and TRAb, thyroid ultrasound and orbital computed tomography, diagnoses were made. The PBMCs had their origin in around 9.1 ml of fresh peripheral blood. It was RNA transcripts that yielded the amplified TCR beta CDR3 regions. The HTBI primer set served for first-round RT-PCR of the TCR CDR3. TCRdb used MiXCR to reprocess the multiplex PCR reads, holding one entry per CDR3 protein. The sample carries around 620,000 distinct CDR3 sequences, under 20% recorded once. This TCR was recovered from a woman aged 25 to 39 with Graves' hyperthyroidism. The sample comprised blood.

The CDR3 DNA reads as TGTGCCAGCGCCCCCCCGGGGGGGGCTTATGAAAAACTGTTTTTT. Protein sequence: CASAPPGGAYEKLFF. The chain uses TRBV28 and TRBJ1-4; perhaps TRBD1 as D (6 bases). The CDR3 sequence is 15 residues long. CDR1 is MDHEN and CDR2 is SYDVKM in the germline V gene. V was shortened by 8 bases and J by 6 bases, with 19 bases between the two germline ends. The whole variable domain, remainder taken from reference TRBV28 and TRBJ1-4, is DVKVTQSSRYLVKRTGEKVFLECVQDMDHENMFWYRQDPGLGLRLIYFSYDVKMKEKGDIPEGYSVSREKKERFSLILESASTNQTSMYLCASAPPGGAYEKLFFGSGTQLSVL.